Each of the 26 T cell receptor beta chains below was sequenced from the same sample in a study of cytomegalovirus exposure and HLA in healthy donors. Amplification used 60 Vbeta primers and 13 Jbeta primers. Repertoires were generated with immunoSEQ multiplex PCR, while TCRdb's copy carries only in-frame clones and drops some. Of 100,000 to 150,000 clones in the sample, roughly 75% were seen once. The sample consisted of PBMCs. These receptors originate from a woman in her 50s in good health and CMV-seronegative.

As concerns this clone: An end of the junction does not agree with germline; a read error may underlie this. The chain uses TRBV7-9 and TRBJ2-1; 10 nucleotides match TRBD2. Germline V gene sequence: CDR1 SEHNR, CDR2 FQNEAQ (reference sequence). The CDR3 is 17 amino acids. CDR3 DNA: TGTTCCAGCAGCCAACGCCTCCGGACTAGCGGAAACAATGAGCAGTTCTTC. Protein product: CSSSQRLRTSGNNEQFF.

The chain has TRBV29-1 and TRBJ2-7, with a possible D match to TRBD1 (6 bases). CDR1 is SQVTM, CDR2 ANQGSEA, per germline. The ends were cut back, 4 bases at V and 3 bases at J, with 13 bases in the middle. The CDR3 sequence is 13 residues long. The DNA of the CDR3 is TGCAGCGTTGTAGTACAGGGAGACTACGAGCAGTACTTC. This sequence encodes CSVVVQGDYEQYF.

The V gene is TRBV19, the J gene TRBJ2-2, with D unresolved. CDR1 is LNHDA and CDR2 is SQIVND in the germline V gene (reference sequence). Trimming cost V 5 bases and J 0 bases, with 7 bases left between them. The CDR3 runs 14 residues. This chain's CDR3 is CASSATPNTGELFF. CDR3 DNA sequence: TGTGCCAGTAGTGCAACACCGAACACCGGGGAGCTGTTTTTT.

This chain links TRBV6-5 with TRBJ1-2; 8 bases are shared with TRBD1. The CDR3 is 14 amino acids. Germline values: CDR1 MNHEY, CDR2 SVGAGI. Losses at the gene ends were 0 bases for V and 9 bases for J; bases not matched to a gene: 6. CDR3 region: CASSYSTGVKSYTF. The CDR3 bases are TGTGCCAGCAGTTACTCGACAGGGGTAAAAAGCTACACCTTC.

The chain joins TRBV28 to TRBJ1-1; D perhaps matches TRBD1 (6 bases). Germline V gene data show CDR1 as MDHEN and CDR2 as SYDVKM. V was cut by 4 bases and J by 4 bases, with 10 bases left in between. There are 13 residues in the CDR3. The CDR3 DNA is TGTGCCAGCAGTTCCAGGGGAGTCACTGAAGCTTTCTTT. Its protein product is CASSSRGVTEAFF.

The rearrangement uses TRBV6-6 and TRBJ2-6; D not resolved. The CDR3 consists of 14 residues. Per germline, CDR1 MNHNY and CDR2 SVGAGI (reference sequence). Between the trimmed V and J ends, which lost 0 bases and 4 bases, there was a span of 4 bases. As DNA, the CDR3 is TGTGCCAGCAGTTACTCGAGCGGGGCCAACGTCCTGACTTTC. It is translated as CASSYSSGANVLTF.

The chain has TRBV28 and TRBJ2-5; 7 bases are a match to TRBD1. V lost 2 bases, J lost 1 base, and 1 base stayed unmatched. This CDR3 has 14 amino acids. CDR1 is MDHEN and CDR2 is SYDVKM in the germline V gene. In nucleotides, the CDR3 is TGTGCCAGCAGTTTACGGACAGGCCAAGAGACCCAGTACTTC. Protein sequence: CASSLRTGQETQYF.

V and J are TRBV10-3 and TRBJ2-7; unclear D gene. Germline V gives CDR1 ENHRY, CDR2 SYGVKD. The CDR3 loop spans 13 amino acids. Trimming took 4 bases from V and 0 from J, leaving 7 bases between them. CDR3 DNA: TGTGCCATCAGTGCCGAGAGCTCCTACGAGCAGTACTTC. Its translation: CAISAESSYEQYF.

The V and J genes are TRBV6-4 and TRBJ2-2, with D unclear. This CDR3 contains 14 residues. Deletions cut 3 bases from V and 5 bases from J, with 10 bases between. CDR1 is MRHNA and CDR2 is SNTAGT in the germline V gene. Here the CDR3 DNA reads TGTGCCAGCAGTGAGAGGTCCTTTACCGGGGAGCTGTTTTTT. Translation: CASSERSFTGELFF.

This chain uses TRBV7-2 with TRBJ2-7; 9 bases match TRBD2. V lost 1 base, J lost 6 bases, and 13 bases stayed unmatched. CDR3 size: 17 residues. Germline CDR1 is SGHTA and CDR2 is FQGNSA. The CDR3 nucleotides are TGTGCCAGCAGCTTAGAAGCCTCCGGAGCGGGAGGAGCCGAGCAGTACTTC. Encoded protein: CASSLEASGAGGAEQYF. The whole variable domain, remainder taken from reference TRBV7-2 and TRBJ2-7, is GAGVSQSPSNKVTEKGKDVELRCDPISGHTALYWYRQSLGQGLEFLIYFQGNSAPDKSGLPSDRFSAERTGGSVSTLTIQRTQQEDSAVYLCASSLEASGAGGAEQYFGPGTRLTVT.

The V gene is TRBV7-9, the J gene TRBJ2-3; tentative D call: TRBD1 (5 bases). This CDR3 comprises 13 residues. Trimming cost V 6 bases and J 2 bases, with 9 bases left between them. Germline values: CDR1 SEHNR, CDR2 FQNEAQ (reference sequence). CDR3 residues: CASRETVTDTQYF. The CDR3 DNA reads TGTGCCAGCAGAGAGACAGTCACAGATACGCAGTATTTT.

J is TRBJ2-1 and V is TRBV19, with TRBD2 matching over 10 bases. The length of the CDR3 is 14 residues. Trimming at V came to 9 bases and at J to 8 bases, leaving 10 bases not matched to a gene. The germline V gene has CDR1 LNHDA and CDR2 SQIVND (reference sequence). The DNA of the CDR3 is TGTGCCAGCCAGCGGGAGGGGTTCTTCGATGAGCAGTTCTTC. It is translated as CASQREGFFDEQFF.

This clone turned up a few times. The chain has TRBV9 and TRBJ1-4; possible D gene TRBD1, 5 bases. This CDR3 comprises 15 residues. Per the germline V gene, CDR1 is SGDLS and CDR2 is YYNGEE. Trimming removed 2 bases at V and 4 bases at J, with 12 bases between. The CDR3 protein is CASSVTHRNNEKLFF. CDR3 sequence (DNA): TGTGCCAGCAGCGTCACGCACAGGAATAATGAAAAACTGTTTTTT.

This chain links TRBV28 with TRBJ2-7; 9 bases agree with TRBD2. The CDR3 spans 15 residues. CDR1 and CDR2 from the germline V gene are MDHEN and SYDVKM. V shed 3 bases, J shed 3 bases, and the junction held 6 bases outside the gene matches. CDR3 nucleotide sequence: TGTGCCAGCAGTTTGGGGACTAGCCTCCTCTACGAGCAGTACTTC. Its translation: CASSLGTSLLYEQYF.

J is TRBJ2-1 and V is TRBV15; 7 positions agree with TRBD2. CDR1 is LNHNV and CDR2 is YYDKDF in the germline V gene (reference sequence). CDR3 length: 15 amino acids. J was trimmed by 0 bases and V by 5 bases; bases with no gene match: 4. The CDR3 nucleotides read TGTGCCACCAGCGTCTGGGACTACTCCTACAATGAGCAGTTCTTC. Its protein product is CATSVWDYSYNEQFF.

The chain combines TRBV28 with TRBJ1-6; possible D gene TRBD1, 6 bases. V was trimmed by 6 bases and J by 9 bases, leaving 27 bases between them. The CDR3 is 18 residues long. CDR1 and CDR2 (germline): MDHEN, SYDVKM. The chain's CDR3 is CASRSFGQRSTLGSPLHF. In nucleotides, the CDR3 is TGTGCCAGCAGGTCATTTGGACAGCGATCGACCCTGGGTTCACCCCTCCACTTT.

Of note for this clone: Mismatch with germline at one junction end may stem from a read error. The chain combines TRBV7-9 with TRBJ1-5, with D maybe TRBD1 (6 bases). This CDR3 has 15 amino acids. Germline V gives CDR1 SEHNR, CDR2 FQNEAQ (reference sequence). The CDR3 here is CSSSSGQNSNQPQHF. The CDR3 nucleotides are TGTTCCAGCAGCAGTGGACAGAATAGCAATCAGCCCCAGCATTTT.

V and J are TRBV4-1 and TRBJ2-7, with D possibly TRBD2 on 6 matching bases. With 1 base removed from V and 1 base from J, the gap between germline ends came to 8 bases. There are 14 residues in the CDR3. CDR1 is MGHRA and CDR2 is YSYEKL in the germline V gene. CDR3 nucleotides: TGCGCCAGCAGCCAAGGGGAGGAATCCTACGAGCAGTACTTC. It codes for CASSQGEESYEQYF.

This clone was observed a handful of times. This sequence joins TRBV4-1 and TRBJ1-5; 7 nucleotides align to TRBD1. With V trimmed by 0 bases and J by 4 bases, 0 bases remained unmatched. The CDR3 covers 14 residues. The germline V gene encodes CDR1 MGHRA and CDR2 YSYEKL. CDR3: CASSQETGNQPQHF. The CDR3 region has the DNA TGCGCCAGCAGCCAAGAGACAGGGAATCAGCCCCAGCATTTT.

The chain carries TRBV5-4 and TRBJ2-7; TRBD2 matches at 8 bases. Unmatched junction bases numbered 7, after V lost 1 base and J lost 1 base. Germline V gives CDR1 SGHNT, CDR2 YYREEE (reference sequence). This CDR3 region has 16 residues. CDR3 DNA sequence: TGTGCCAGCAGCTTGCAAGGTGCTAGCGGGTCCTACGAGCAGTACTTC. This encodes CASSLQGASGSYEQYF.

On this clone itself: The sample holds other DNA sequences that translate to the same CDR3. The rearrangement joins TRBV11-3 to TRBJ2-3, with 8 bases matching TRBD2. The CDR3 is 14 residues long. Trimming took 5 bases from V and 1 from J; bases not matched to a gene: 2. Germline V gene sequence: CDR1 SGHNT, CDR2 YENEEA. CDR3 protein: CASSPGGGTDTQYF. CDR3 nucleotide sequence: TGTGCCAGCAGCCCCGGGGGGGGCACAGATACGCAGTATTTT.

This clone was seen a handful of times. This chain uses TRBV14 with TRBJ1-1; D is unresolved. The V end lost 1 base, the J end lost 5 bases, and 8 bases lay between the germline ends. There are 13 residues in the CDR3. Germline V gives CDR1 SGHDN, CDR2 FVKESK. The CDR3 DNA is TGTGCCAGCAGCCAAGGCCAGAGGACTGAAGCTTTCTTT. Translation: CASSQGQRTEAFF.

The V gene is TRBV5-6, the J gene TRBJ2-3, with a tentative D call TRBD2 (5 bases). V was shortened by 1 base and J by 0 bases, with 12 bases between the two germline ends. CDR1 is SGHDT and CDR2 is YYEEEE in the germline V gene. The CDR3 loop spans 16 amino acids. CDR3 amino acids: CASSLIGGHSTDTQYF. Here the CDR3 DNA reads TGTGCCAGCAGCTTGATTGGCGGGCATAGCACAGATACGCAGTATTTT.

In its sample, this clone was seen a few times. V gene TRBV7-6 combines with J gene TRBJ2-1, with TRBD1 matching 9 bases. J gave up 0 bases and V 5 bases, and 8 bases lay outside the gene matches. Germline lookup yields CDR1 SGHVS and CDR2 FNYEAQ. The CDR3 runs to 17 residues. The CDR3 loop is CASSPALGQGSYNEQFF. The CDR3 bases are TGTGCCAGCAGCCCCGCCCTGGGACAGGGCTCCTACAATGAGCAGTTCTTC.

This clone turned up a few times. The V call is TRBV4-1, the J call TRBJ2-3; D is undetermined. Trimming removed 2 bases at V and 3 bases at J, with 6 bases between. This CDR3 is built from 13 residues. CDR1 and CDR2 (germline): MGHRA, YSYEKL. The CDR3, as DNA: TGCGCCAGCAGCCAATTTCAGACAGATACGCAGTATTTT. It is translated as CASSQFQTDTQYF.

The rearrangement uses TRBV10-3 and TRBJ1-1; D might be TRBD1 (6 bases). Germline assignment: CDR1 ENHRY and CDR2 SYGVKD. V lost 0 bases to trimming and J lost 1 base, with 12 bases between them. The CDR3 sequence is 16 residues long. Here the CDR3 reads CAISESWTAKNTEAFF. The CDR3 bases are TGTGCCATCAGTGAGTCCTGGACAGCGAAGAACACTGAAGCTTTCTTT.